This TCR beta chain was recorded in a study of blood T cell repertoires in COVID-19. Study details: Material from acute and convalescent COVID-19 was sourced from the United States, Italy and Spain. PBMCs, B-cell-depleted T cells, or T cells were the source of the cDNA or gDNA that made up the material.

This clone was recorded many times. Per the original data handling: Amplification with reference gene primers provided the estimates of nucleated cell counts. Profiling relied on immunoSEQ multiplex PCR, and the TCRdb table lists in-frame clones only, not all of them. V, J and clone size are those of that table, while D and trimming were read from the DNA. The data show some 56,000 clones, 70% to 90% seen once. CDR1 and CDR2 from the germline V gene are SQVTM and ANQGSEA. This CDR3 contains 12 residues. After removal of 5 bases from V and 7 bases from J, the junction contained 5 bases not matched to a gene.

The sequencing input was peripheral blood. The chain carries TRBV29-1 and TRBJ2-7, with 10 nucleotides matching TRBD1. The receptor's source is a human donor in a cohort sampled during active COVID-19. CDR3 DNA: TGCAGCGTTACGACAGGGGGCTGGGAGCAGTACTTC. Translating it yields CSVTTGGWEQYF.